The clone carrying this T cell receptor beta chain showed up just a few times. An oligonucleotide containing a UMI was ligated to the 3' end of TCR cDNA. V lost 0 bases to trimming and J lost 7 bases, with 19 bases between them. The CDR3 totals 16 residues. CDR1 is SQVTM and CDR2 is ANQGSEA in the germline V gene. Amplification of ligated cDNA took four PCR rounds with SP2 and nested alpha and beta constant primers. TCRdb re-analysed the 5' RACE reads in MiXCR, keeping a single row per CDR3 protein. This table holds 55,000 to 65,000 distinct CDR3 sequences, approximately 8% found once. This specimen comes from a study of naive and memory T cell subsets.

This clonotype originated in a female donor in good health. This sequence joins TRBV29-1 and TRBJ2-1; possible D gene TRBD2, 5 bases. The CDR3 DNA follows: TGCAGCGTTGAAGAGAGAGCGGCGGGCCTGGGGAATGAGCAGTTCTTC. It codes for CSVEERAAGLGNEQFF.